This T cell receptor beta chain came from a study of control samples from healthy donors and cancer patients (TCRdb year 2020). From the cysteine up to the phenylalanine, the CDR3 has a length of 17 residues. The read is trimmed to its CDR3 DNA, 51 bases read in frame from base 1. The germline V gene gives CDR1 as MNHNS and CDR2 as SASEGT. V loses 4 bases, J loses 0 bases, and the germline ends lie 17 bases apart. Library preparation employed the immunoSEQ multiplex PCR assay. Not all clones reach the TCRdb copy of this immuneACCESS table, which keeps in-frame sequences only. Checked studies attribute under half of the gap to unresolved V genes and leave the rest unexplained. The sample table records some 120,000 clones; 87% of these occur just once. The top ten clones comprise just under 3% of the sample. Notes on this clone: Which antigen it targets is not known. No much larger clonotype is one base removed from it; base qualities were not supplied.

The sample comprised blood. This receptor was obtained from a man in his sixties in good health. This chain is built from TRBV6-1 and TRBJ2-3, with TRBD2 perhaps the D gene, on 5 matching bases. The CDR3 corresponds to CASSVSSGTSSTDTQYF. The sequence in DNA is TGTGCCAGCAGTGTTTCAAGCGGAACCTCTAGCACAGATACGCAGTATTTT.